This TCR beta chain was recorded in a study of blood T cell repertoires in COVID-19. Germline V gives CDR1 MNHEY, CDR2 SMNVEV (reference sequence). J lost 0 bases, V lost 5 bases, and 5 bases had no gene match. The CDR3 spans 17 residues. Measured with immunoSEQ multiplex PCR; TCRdb has only the in-frame clones, and not every one. The sample lists about 350,000 clones, roughly 84% seen once, with roughly 0.94% in the top ten. This TCR came from a woman in her twenties or thirties who had recovered from COVID-19. This sequence joins TRBV27 and TRBJ2-6; 9 bases are a match to TRBD1. Sequenced: PBMCs or T cells enriched from blood (not recorded which). The CDR3 is CASSPWTGDSGANVLTF. The CDR3 nucleotides are TGTGCCAGCAGTCCTTGGACAGGGGACTCTGGGGCCAACGTCCTGACTTTC.